The 2 T cell receptor beta chains below were found in one sample sequenced in a study of cytomegalovirus exposure and HLA in healthy donors. Measured with immunoSEQ multiplex PCR; TCRdb has only the in-frame clones, and not every one. The table includes 130,000 to 150,000 clones, approximately 90% detected once. The material sequenced was PBMCs. The origin of the receptors is a man between 18 and 35 years old in good health and CMV-seronegative.

The rearrangement uses TRBV6-1 and TRBJ1-2, with D perhaps matching TRBD1 (5 bases). This CDR3 contains 15 residues. Germline CDR1 is MNHNS and CDR2 is SASEGT. V lost 1 base, J lost 1 base, and 10 bases lay in between. This CDR3 is CASSEGRANNYGYTF. CDR3 coding DNA: TGTGCCAGCAGTGAAGGCAGGGCGAATAACTATGGCTACACCTTC.

V and J are TRBV10-3 and TRBJ2-7; no reliable D call. The germline V and J ends were trimmed by 0 bases and 6 bases, with 6 bases remaining between them. This CDR3 is 12 amino acids long. Per germline, CDR1 ENHRY and CDR2 SYGVKD. The CDR3 sequence: CAISESSFEQYF. In nucleotides, the CDR3 is TGTGCCATCAGTGAGTCTTCATTCGAGCAGTACTTC.